This note documents a single TCR beta chain sequence. Its antigen is not identified. The sample belongs to a study of blood T cell dynamics during melanoma immunotherapy. This CDR3 has 14 residues. Germline V CDR1 and CDR2: MNHNY, SVGAGI (reference sequence). Trimming took 11 bases from V and 6 from J, leaving 21 bases between them. Study-wide findings and caveats: At W3, later disease-control patients showed bifurcated PBMC repertoire changes, unlike progressors.

Time point reported: pre-treatment baseline. Blood was drawn before treatment and at week 3 after checkpoint blockade. Sequenced by immunoSEQ multiplex PCR; TCRdb stores in-frame clones only, minus some. The sample carries fewer than 25,000 clones, around nine tenths recorded once. The chain carries TRBV6-6 and TRBJ2-3; D possibly corresponds to TRBD2 (5 bases). Specimen: blood, collected from a patient treated with checkpoint blockade. The sequence came from a human donor with melanoma. The CDR3 protein is CAASGNKVGDTQYF. As DNA, the CDR3 is TGTGCCGCCTCGGGGAACAAAGTAGGGGATACGCAGTATTTT.